This T cell receptor beta chain stems from a study of blood T cell repertoires in COVID-19. Study at large: The United States, Italy and Spain supplied acute and convalescent COVID-19 samples. Sample material is recorded as cDNA or gDNA derived from T cells, B-cell-depleted T cells, or PBMCs.

TCRdb keeps only in-frame clones here, not all; method: immunoSEQ multiplex PCR. The sample contains 150,000 to 200,000 clones, less than 90% of which appear only once. Between the trimmed V and J ends, which lost 8 bases and 0 bases, there was a span of 14 bases. Looked up from germline, CDR1 is LNHDA and CDR2 is SQIVND (reference sequence). This CDR3 region has 15 residues. Sequencing used peripheral blood. V gene TRBV19 combines with J gene TRBJ1-3, with no clear D. The origin of this receptor is a man aged 70-80 years with active or convalescent COVID-19. The DNA for the CDR3 is TGTGCCAGTGCATTACTACTCACCTCTGGAAACACCATATATTTT. Translation gives CASALLLTSGNTIYF.